These T cell receptor beta chains were read from a single sample in a study of blood T cell repertoires in COVID-19. The method was immunoSEQ multiplex PCR; TCRdb's version includes in-frame clones alone and lacks a portion of them. The sample lists 120,000 to 150,000 clones, 85% to 90% occurring once. Sample: peripheral blood. Every receptor here comes from a human donor in a cohort sampled during active COVID-19. CDR3s include the opening cysteine and the closing phenylalanine or tryptophan. D genes are given only for firm matches. Rows may omit the clone size; those that give it use once, few, many or a size class.

TRBD1,.,TRBJ1-4,TRBV15,TGTGCCACCAGCTGGGACAGGGTGAGGACTAATGAAAAACTGTTTTTT,CATSWDRVRTNEKLFF
.,.,TRBJ2-3,TRBV28,TGTGCCAGCAGTTTCGAGCAGCGCCTTTCCACAGATACGCAGTATTTT,CASSFEQRLSTDTQYF
.,.,TRBJ2-3,TRBV7-3,TGTGCCAGCAGCTTATACAGGCACACAGATACGCAGTATTTT,CASSLYRHTDTQYF
.,.,TRBJ2-7,TRBV28,TGTGCCAGCACCTTTACAGGAGGGTCCTACGAGCAGTACTTC,CASTFTGGSYEQYF
TRBD2,.,TRBJ2-3,TRBV12-5,TGTGCTAGTGGTCCCCCCGGGACTAGCGGGGGGGAGAGCACAGATACGCAGTATTTT,CASGPPGTSGGESTDTQYF
.,.,TRBJ2-3,TRBV19,TGTGCCAGTAGTATAGATCGGGTTAGCGCAGATACGCAGTATTTT,CASSIDRVSADTQYF
TRBD1,.,TRBJ1-5,TRBV28,TGTGCCAGCAGCTTGACAGGGAAAGGTAGCAATCAGCCCCAGCATTTT,CASSLTGKGSNQPQHF
.,few,TRBJ1-6,TRBV19,TGTGCCAGGTGCCCCAAACAGGGTGGAAATTCACCCCTCCACTTT,CARCPKQGGNSPLHF
TRBD1,.,TRBJ1-1,TRBV2,TGTGCCAGCAGTGAAGGCAGGGGGTGGACTGAAGCTTTCTTT,CASSEGRGWTEAFF
.,.,TRBJ1-6,TRBV5-5,TGTGCCAGCAGCTTTCAGGTGGGCTCACCCCTCCACTTT,CASSFQVGSPLHF
.,once,TRBJ1-1,TRBV5-4,TGTGCCAGCAGCTTCCAGGGAGGGAACACTGAAGCTTTCTTT,CASSFQGGNTEAFF
TRBD2,.,TRBJ2-7,TRBV2,TGTGCCAGCAGGGCCCGTGGGGGGGTGTTTTTC,CASRARGGVFF
.,.,TRBJ1-3,TRBV5-6,TGTGCTCATCCCCCAGGGGTAGGAAACACCATATATTTT,CAHPPGVGNTIYF
.,.,TRBJ2-5,TRBV12-3/TRBV12-4,TGTGCCAGCAGTTTTCGCCTAGGGGCCCAGTACTTC,CASSFRLGAQYF
.,.,TRBJ1-2,TRBV30,TGTGCCTGGAGGATCAGGGGAGACTACACCTTC,CAWRIRGDYTF
TRBD2,.,TRBJ2-1,TRBV3-1/TRBV3-2,TGTGCCAGCAGCCCAGCGGGGGCTAGCGGGGGGCCGGAACAGTTCTTC,CASSPAGASGGPEQFF
TRBD1,.,TRBJ1-5,TRBV6-5,TGTGCCAGCAGTTACTCGAGAGGGGGCGGAGAGCCCCAGCATTTT,CASSYSRGGGEPQHF
TRBD1,.,TRBJ2-5,TRBV2,TGTGCCAGCTCGGGACAGACGAAACGTGGGACCCAGTACTTC,CASSGQTKRGTQYF
.,.,TRBJ2-1,TRBV6-1,TGTGCCAGCAGTGAACCAGGGGTCTCCTACAATGAGCAGTTCTTC,CASSEPGVSYNEQFF
TRBD2,.,TRBJ2-1,TRBV2,TGTGCCAGCAGATCGCAGTGGGGAAGACTAGCGCCGAGCTCCTACAATGAGCAGTTCTTC,CASRSQWGRLAPSSYNEQFF
.,.,TRBJ2-1,TRBV27,TGTGCCAGCAGTCCGACTAGTCCTTATGAGCAGTTCTTC,CASSPTSPYEQFF
TRBD2,.,TRBJ2-7,TRBV27,TGTGCCAGCGCCCTGGGACTAGCGGGTTCCTACGAGCAGTACTTC,CASALGLAGSYEQYF
.,few,TRBJ2-7,TRBV28,TGTGCCAGCAGTTTTTTGGACTTTAATTACGAGCAGTACTTC,CASSFLDFNYEQYF
.,.,TRBJ1-1,TRBV20-1,TGCAGTGCTAGTAGGGGCGGGATGAACACTGAAGCTTTCTTT,CSASRGGMNTEAFF
TRBD2,.,TRBJ2-1,TRBV5-1,TGCGCCAGCAGTGCGGGGGGCTGTTTGTGTGAGCAGTTCTTC,CASSAGGCLCEQFF
.,.,TRBJ2-5,TRBV29-1,TGCAGCGTTTTAGCGATCCAAGAGACCCAGTACTTC,CSVLAIQETQYF
TRBD2,once,TRBJ2-1,TRBV7-8,TGTGCCAGCAAAAACGGTAGCGGGAGGGCCGGTGAGCAGTTCTTC,CASKNGSGRAGEQFF
TRBD2,.,TRBJ2-7,TRBV10-2,TGCGCCAGCAGGTGGCGGGGAGGGGCCGAGCAGTACTTC,CASRWRGGAEQYF
TRBD2,.,TRBJ2-3,TRBV7-2,TGTGCCAGCAGCTCAGGAGGGACTAGTCGAGATACGCAGTATTTT,CASSSGGTSRDTQYF
TRBD1,.,TRBJ1-2,TRBV5-8,TGTGCCAGCAGCCCACGCCCCCGGACAGGGGTCAACTATGGCTACACCTTC,CASSPRPRTGVNYGYTF
TRBD1,.,TRBJ2-7,TRBV4-2,TGTGCCAGCAGCCAGGGACAGGGGGCGAGGGGGGAGCAGTACTTC,CASSQGQGARGEQYF
.,.,TRBJ1-1,TRBV28,TGTGCCAGCAGGGGACAAATGAACACTGAAGCTTTCTTT,CASRGQMNTEAFF
.,.,TRBJ2-7,TRBV5-1,TGCGCCAGCAGCTTATACAGCCGTACAGGGTACGAGCAGTACTTC,CASSLYSRTGYEQYF
.,.,TRBJ2-2,TRBV7-9,TGTGCCAGCAGCTTGCTAGCTTCCACCGGGGAGCTGTTTTTT,CASSLLASTGELFF
TRBD2,.,TRBJ2-1,TRBV7-9,TGTGCCAGCAGCTTAAGAACGGGAGGGCCACACAATGAGCAGTTCTTC,CASSLRTGGPHNEQFF
TRBD2,.,TRBJ2-5,TRBV3-1/TRBV3-2,TGTGCCAGCAGCCCGACTAGCGGGGTTGAGACCCAGTACTTC,CASSPTSGVETQYF
TRBD1,.,TRBJ1-6,TRBV5-8,TGTGCCAGCACCCGGACAGGGGCCCCGAGCTCCTATAATTCACCCCTCCACTTT,CASTRTGAPSSYNSPLHF
TRBD2,.,TRBJ2-5,TRBV9,TGTGCCAGCAGCGTTAGCGGGAGAACAAGAGAGACCCAGTACTTC,CASSVSGRTRETQYF
TRBD1,.,TRBJ1-1,TRBV2,TGTGCCAGCACCAGGACAGGGGTAATGGGCACTGAAGCTTTCTTT,CASTRTGVMGTEAFF
TRBD1,.,TRBJ2-7,TRBV2,TGTGCCAGCCATACAGGGGTATTGTCCTACGAGCAGTACTTC,CASHTGVLSYEQYF
.,.,TRBJ2-5,TRBV11-2,TGTGCCAGCAGCTCCCTCGGCGGGGTAAGGGAGACCCAGTACTTC,CASSSLGGVRETQYF
TRBD1,.,TRBJ2-1,TRBV4-2,TGTGCCAGCAGCCAAGACCAGGGGGCTTGGAATGAGCAGTTCTTC,CASSQDQGAWNEQFF
.,.,TRBJ2-7,TRBV2,TGTGCCAGCAGACCGCGGGGCGGGGGCCCGGCATACGAGCAGTACTTC,CASRPRGGGPAYEQYF
.,once,TRBJ1-5,TRBV6-1,TGTGCCAGCAGTGAAGACAGGGTCCGGAATCAGCCCCAGCATTTT,CASSEDRVRNQPQHF